This TCR beta chain derives from a study of control samples from healthy donors and cancer patients. This clone was picked up a small number of times. CDR3 length: 13 residues. Trimming took off 2 bases at V and 3 bases at J, with 6 bases between the two ends. The germline V gene encodes CDR1 SGHTA and CDR2 FQGNSA. TCRdb keeps only in-frame clones here, not all; method: immunoSEQ multiplex PCR. The sample lists under 85,000 clones; around four fifths were seen once. This clonotype was sampled from a woman in her 50s with lung cancer. The V and J genes are TRBV7-2 and TRBJ2-3; no reliable D call. Sequenced: PBMCs. The chain's CDR3 is CASSLQVTDTQYF. The CDR3 nucleotides are TGTGCCAGCAGCTTACAGGTTACAGATACGCAGTATTTT.